This T cell receptor (beta chain) was identified in a study of control samples from healthy donors and cancer patients. Per the germline V gene, CDR1 is MGHRA and CDR2 is YSYEKL. Trimming took 2 bases from V and 4 from J; bases not matched to a gene: 5. CDR3 length: 15 amino acids. This clone was counted a few times. Generated by immunoSEQ multiplex PCR, the TCRdb table keeps only in-frame clones and is missing some. The sample has tens of thousands of clones, about nine tenths seen once. Material for sequencing was PBMCs. The chain combines TRBV4-1 with TRBJ1-1; 9 bases match TRBD1. The sequence was collected from a man between 40 and 49 years old with colorectal cancer. The CDR3 region is CASSQPLDRGTEAFF. DNA of the CDR3: TGCGCCAGCAGCCAACCCCTGGACAGGGGCACTGAAGCTTTCTTT.